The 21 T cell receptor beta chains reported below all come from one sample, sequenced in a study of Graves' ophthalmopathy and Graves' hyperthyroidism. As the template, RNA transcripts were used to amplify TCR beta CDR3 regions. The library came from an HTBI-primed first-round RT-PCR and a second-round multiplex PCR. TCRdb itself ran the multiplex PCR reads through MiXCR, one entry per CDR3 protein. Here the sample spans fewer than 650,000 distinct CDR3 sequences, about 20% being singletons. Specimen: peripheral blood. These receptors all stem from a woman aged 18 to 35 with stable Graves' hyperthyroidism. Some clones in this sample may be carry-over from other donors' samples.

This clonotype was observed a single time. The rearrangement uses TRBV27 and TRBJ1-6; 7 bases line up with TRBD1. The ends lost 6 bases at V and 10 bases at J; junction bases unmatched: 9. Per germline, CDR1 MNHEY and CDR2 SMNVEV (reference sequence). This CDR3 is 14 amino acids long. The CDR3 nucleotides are TGTGCCAGCAGCATACGGACAGGTTTATCACCCCTCCACTTT. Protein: CASSIRTGLSPLHF.

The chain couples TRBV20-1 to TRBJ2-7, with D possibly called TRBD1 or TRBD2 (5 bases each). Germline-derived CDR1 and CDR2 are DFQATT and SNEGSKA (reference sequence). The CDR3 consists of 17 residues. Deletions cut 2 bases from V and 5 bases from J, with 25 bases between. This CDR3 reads CSARSLQTSRWDHEQYF. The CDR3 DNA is TGCAGTGCTAGATCCCTGCAGACGTCCCGCTGGGACCACGAGCAGTACTTC.

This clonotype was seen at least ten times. CDR3 nucleotides: TGTGCCAGCAGCACACTAGCGGGGTCCTCCGGAGAGACCCAGTACTTC. This sequence encodes CASSTLAGSSGETQYF. The V call is TRBV7-2, the J call TRBJ2-5; 10 bases align to TRBD2. Per the germline V gene, CDR1 is SGHTA and CDR2 is FQGNSA. This CDR3 region has 16 residues. Trimming at V came to 5 bases and at J to 4 bases, leaving 10 bases not matched to a gene.

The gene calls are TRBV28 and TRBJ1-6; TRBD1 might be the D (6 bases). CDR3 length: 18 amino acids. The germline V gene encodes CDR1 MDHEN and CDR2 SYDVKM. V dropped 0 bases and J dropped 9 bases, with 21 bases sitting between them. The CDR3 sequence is CASSLWGTGAGGSSPLHF. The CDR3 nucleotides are TGTGCCAGCAGTTTATGGGGGACGGGGGCCGGCGGGAGTTCACCCCTCCACTTT. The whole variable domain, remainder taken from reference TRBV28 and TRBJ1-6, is DVKVTQSSRYLVKRTGEKVFLECVQDMDHENMFWYRQDPGLGLRLIYFSYDVKMKEKGDIPEGYSVSREKKERFSLILESASTNQTSMYLCASSLWGTGAGGSSPLHFGNGTRLTVT.

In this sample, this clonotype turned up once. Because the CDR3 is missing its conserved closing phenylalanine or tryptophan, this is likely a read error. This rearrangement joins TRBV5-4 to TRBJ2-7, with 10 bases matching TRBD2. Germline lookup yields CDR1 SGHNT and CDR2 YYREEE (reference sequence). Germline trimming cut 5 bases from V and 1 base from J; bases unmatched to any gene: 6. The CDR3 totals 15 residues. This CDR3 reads CASSSTSGASYEQYL. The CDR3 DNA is TGTGCCAGCAGTTCTACTAGCGGGGCTTCCTACGAGCAGTACTTG.

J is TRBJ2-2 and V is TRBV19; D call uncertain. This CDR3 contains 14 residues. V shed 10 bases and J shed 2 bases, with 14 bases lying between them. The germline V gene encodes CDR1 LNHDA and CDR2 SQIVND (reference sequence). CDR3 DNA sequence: TGTGCCACAACCGGACCAGTCAACACCGGGGAGCTGTTTTTT. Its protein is CATTGPVNTGELFF.

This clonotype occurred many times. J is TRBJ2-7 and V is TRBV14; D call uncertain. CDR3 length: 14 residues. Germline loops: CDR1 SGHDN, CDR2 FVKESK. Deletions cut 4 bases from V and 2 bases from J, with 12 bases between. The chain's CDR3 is CASSRLDYPYEQYF. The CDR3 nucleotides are TGTGCCAGCAGCCGGCTAGATTATCCCTACGAGCAGTACTTC.

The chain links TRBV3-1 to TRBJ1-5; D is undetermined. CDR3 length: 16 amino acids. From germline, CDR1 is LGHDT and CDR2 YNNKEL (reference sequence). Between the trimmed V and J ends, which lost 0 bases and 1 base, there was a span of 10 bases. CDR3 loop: CASSQDWAGSNQPQHF. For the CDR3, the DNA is TGTGCCAGCAGCCAAGATTGGGCGGGGAGCAATCAGCCCCAGCATTTT.

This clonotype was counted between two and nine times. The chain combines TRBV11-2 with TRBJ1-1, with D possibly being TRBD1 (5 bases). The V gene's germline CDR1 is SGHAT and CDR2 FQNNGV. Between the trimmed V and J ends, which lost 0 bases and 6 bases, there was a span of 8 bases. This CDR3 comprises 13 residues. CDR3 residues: CASSLDRVSEAFF. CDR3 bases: TGTGCCAGCAGCTTAGACAGGGTATCTGAAGCTTTCTTT.

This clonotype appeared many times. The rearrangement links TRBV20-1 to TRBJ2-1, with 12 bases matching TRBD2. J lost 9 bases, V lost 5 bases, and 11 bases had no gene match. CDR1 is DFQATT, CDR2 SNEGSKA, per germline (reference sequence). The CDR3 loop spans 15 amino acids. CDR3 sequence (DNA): TGCAGTGCTTACGAGGGACTAGCGGGTCTTGGTGAGCAGTTCTTC. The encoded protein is CSAYEGLAGLGEQFF.

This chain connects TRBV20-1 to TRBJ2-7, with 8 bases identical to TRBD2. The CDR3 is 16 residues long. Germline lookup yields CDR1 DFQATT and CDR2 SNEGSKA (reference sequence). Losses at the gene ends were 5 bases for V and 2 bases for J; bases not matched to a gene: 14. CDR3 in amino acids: CSAGASLTSATYEQYF. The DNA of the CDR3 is TGCAGTGCTGGAGCCTCACTGACTAGCGCCACCTACGAGCAGTACTTC.

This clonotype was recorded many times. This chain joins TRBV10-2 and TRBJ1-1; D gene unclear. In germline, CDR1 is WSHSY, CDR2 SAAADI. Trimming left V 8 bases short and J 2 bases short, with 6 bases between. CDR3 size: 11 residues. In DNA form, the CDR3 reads TGCGCCAGCGGGGTTAACACTGAAGCTTTCTTT. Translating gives CASGVNTEAFF.

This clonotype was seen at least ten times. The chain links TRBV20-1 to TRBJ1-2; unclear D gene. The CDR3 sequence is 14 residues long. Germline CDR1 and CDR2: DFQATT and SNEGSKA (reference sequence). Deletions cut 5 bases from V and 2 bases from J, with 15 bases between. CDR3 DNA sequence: TGCAGTGCTTCTATACGCGGCAGCAACTATGGCTACACCTTC. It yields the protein CSASIRGSNYGYTF.

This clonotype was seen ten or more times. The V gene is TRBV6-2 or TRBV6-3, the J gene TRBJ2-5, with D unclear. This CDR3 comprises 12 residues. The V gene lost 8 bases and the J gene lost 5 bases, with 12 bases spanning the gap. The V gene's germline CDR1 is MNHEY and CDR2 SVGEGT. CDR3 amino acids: CASGPRRETQYF. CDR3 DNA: TGTGCCAGCGGACCCCGCAGGGAGACCCAGTACTTC.

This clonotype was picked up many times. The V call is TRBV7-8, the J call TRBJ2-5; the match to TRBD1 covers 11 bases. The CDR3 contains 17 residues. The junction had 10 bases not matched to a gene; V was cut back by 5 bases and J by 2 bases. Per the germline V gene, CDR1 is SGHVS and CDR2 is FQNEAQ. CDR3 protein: CASSLGTGGALQETQYF. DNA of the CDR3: TGTGCCAGCAGCCTCGGGACAGGGGGTGCCTTACAAGAGACCCAGTACTTC. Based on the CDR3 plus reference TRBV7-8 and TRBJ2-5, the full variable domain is GAGVSQSPRYKVAKRGQDVALRCDPISGHVSLFWYQQALGQGPEFLTYFQNEAQLDKSGLPSDRFFAERPEGSVSTLKIQRTQQEDSAVYLCASSLGTGGALQETQYFGPGTRLLVL.

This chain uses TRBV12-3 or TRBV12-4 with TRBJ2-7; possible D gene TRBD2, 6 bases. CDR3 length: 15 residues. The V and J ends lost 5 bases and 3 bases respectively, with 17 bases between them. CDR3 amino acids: CASSKYRDFLYEQYF. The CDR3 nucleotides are TGTGCCAGCAGTAAATACCGGGACTTCCTCTACGAGCAGTACTTC.

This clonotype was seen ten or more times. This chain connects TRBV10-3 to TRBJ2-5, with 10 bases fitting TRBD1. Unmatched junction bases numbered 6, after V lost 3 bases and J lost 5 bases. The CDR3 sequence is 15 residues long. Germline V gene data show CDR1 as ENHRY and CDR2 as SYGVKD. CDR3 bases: TGTGCCATCAGTGACCTAGACAGGGGGCAGGAGACCCAGTACTTC. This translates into CAISDLDRGQETQYF.

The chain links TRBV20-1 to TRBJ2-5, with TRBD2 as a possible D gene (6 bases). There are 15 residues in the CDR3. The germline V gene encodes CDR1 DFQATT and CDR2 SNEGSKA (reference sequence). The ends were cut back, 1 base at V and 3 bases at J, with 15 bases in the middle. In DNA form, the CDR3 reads TGCAGTGCTAGAGCCACGAGCCGGGGGAAAGAGACCCAGTACTTC. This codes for CSARATSRGKETQYF.

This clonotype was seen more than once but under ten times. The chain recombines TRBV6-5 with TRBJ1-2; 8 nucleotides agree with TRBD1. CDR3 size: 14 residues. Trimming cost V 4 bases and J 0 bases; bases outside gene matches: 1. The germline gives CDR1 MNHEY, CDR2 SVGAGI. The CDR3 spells CASSSTGANYGYTF. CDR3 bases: TGTGCCAGCAGTTCGACAGGGGCTAACTATGGCTACACCTTC.

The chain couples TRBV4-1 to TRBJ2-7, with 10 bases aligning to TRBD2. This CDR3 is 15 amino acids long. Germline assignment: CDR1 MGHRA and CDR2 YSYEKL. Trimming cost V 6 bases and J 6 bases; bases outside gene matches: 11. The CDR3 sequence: CASSLEASGRSEQYF. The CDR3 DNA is TGCGCCAGCAGTCTAGAGGCTAGCGGGAGATCCGAGCAGTACTTC.

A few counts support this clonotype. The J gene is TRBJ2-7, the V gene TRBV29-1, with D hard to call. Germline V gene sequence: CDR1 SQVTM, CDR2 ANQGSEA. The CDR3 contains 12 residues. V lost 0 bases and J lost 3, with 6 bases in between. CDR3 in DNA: TGCAGCGTTGAAGAATACGGCTACGAGCAGTACTTC. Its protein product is CSVEEYGYEQYF.